The entry that follows covers one TCR beta chain sequence. Antigen specificity is unknown. These data originate in a study of lymphopenia after photon versus proton radiotherapy. Germline V gene data show CDR1 as WSHSY and CDR2 as SAAADI. V lost 0 bases and J 7 bases, leaving 15 bases between the germline ends. The CDR3 is 15 residues long. Study results and limitations: Larger post-nadir TCR diversity loss correlated inversely with survival in deceased patients. Authors raise, but do not show, better survival with proton therapy. Relative stability marked proton patients; photon patients lost diversity and naive cells. Post-nadir diversity loss with photons came from oligoclonal expansion, particularly CD8+ Temra cells.

The table came from immunoSEQ multiplex PCR; TCRdb's copy has only in-frame clones and leaves some out. Here the sample spans around 18,000 clones, about 88% being singletons. This rearrangement joins TRBV10-2 to TRBJ2-5, with D hard to call. This clonotype was sampled from a man between 65 and 85 years old with pancreatic cancer. This specimen consisted of peripheral blood, obtained from a patient treated with proton-based radiotherapy. The CDR3 bases are TGCGCCAGCAGTGAGTCTAGAGGTTCGAGAGGGACCCAGTACTTC. Translation: CASSESRGSRGTQYF.